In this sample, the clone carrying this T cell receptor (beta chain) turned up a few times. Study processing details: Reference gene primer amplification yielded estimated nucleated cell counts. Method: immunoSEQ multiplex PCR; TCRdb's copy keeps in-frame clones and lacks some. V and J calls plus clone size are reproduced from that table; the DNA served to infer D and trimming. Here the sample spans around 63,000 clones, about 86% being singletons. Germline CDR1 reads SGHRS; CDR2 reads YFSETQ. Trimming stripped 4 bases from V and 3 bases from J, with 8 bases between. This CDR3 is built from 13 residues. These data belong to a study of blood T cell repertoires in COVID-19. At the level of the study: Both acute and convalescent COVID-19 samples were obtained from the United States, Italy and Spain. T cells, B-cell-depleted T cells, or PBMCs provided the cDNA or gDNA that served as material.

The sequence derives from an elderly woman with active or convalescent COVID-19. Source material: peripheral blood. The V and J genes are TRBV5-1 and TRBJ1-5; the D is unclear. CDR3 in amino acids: CASSLDSNQPQHF. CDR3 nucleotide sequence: TGCGCCAGCAGCCTGGACTCCAATCAGCCCCAGCATTTT.